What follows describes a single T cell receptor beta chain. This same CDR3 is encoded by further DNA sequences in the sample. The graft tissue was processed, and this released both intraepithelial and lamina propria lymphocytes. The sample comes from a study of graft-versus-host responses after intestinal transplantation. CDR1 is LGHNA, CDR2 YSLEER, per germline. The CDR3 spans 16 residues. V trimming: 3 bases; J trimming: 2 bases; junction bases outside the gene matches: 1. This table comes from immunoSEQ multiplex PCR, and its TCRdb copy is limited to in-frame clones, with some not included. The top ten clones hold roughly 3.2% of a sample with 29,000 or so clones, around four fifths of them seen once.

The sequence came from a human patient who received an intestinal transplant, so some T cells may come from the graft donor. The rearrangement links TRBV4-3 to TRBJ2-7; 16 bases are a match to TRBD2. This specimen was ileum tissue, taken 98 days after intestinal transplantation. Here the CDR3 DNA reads TGCGCCAGCAGCCAGGGACTAGCGGGGGGGACCTACGAGCAGTACTTC. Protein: CASSQGLAGGTYEQYF.